This T cell receptor (beta chain) derives from a study of memory CD4+ T cells and cytomegalovirus serostatus. Study as a whole: Of the healthy Belgian adults, nine or ten were CMV seropositive and around 22 seronegative.

Single viable CD3+CD4+CD8-CD45RO+ cells were sorted as the memory CD4+ T cells. After thawing, CD4+ T cells were positively selected. Using immunoSEQ multiplex PCR, the repertoire was profiled, and TCRdb retains in-frame clones only, with some absent. This sample has around 63,000 clones, with approximately 80% found just once. V shed 5 bases, J shed 4 bases, and the junction held 3 bases outside the gene matches. Germline CDR1 SGHRS, CDR2 YFSETQ. The CDR3 length is 14 residues. This clone came up a few times. This CDR3 is also generated by other DNA sequences in the sample. Sequenced sample: memory CD4+ T cells from blood. The genes are TRBV5-1 and TRBJ1-3; the match to TRBD1 covers 10 bases. The sequence was collected from an adult in good health and CMV-seropositive. CDR3: CASSDRGLGNTIYF. CDR3 in DNA: TGCGCCAGCAGTGACAGGGGGCTAGGAAACACCATATATTTT.